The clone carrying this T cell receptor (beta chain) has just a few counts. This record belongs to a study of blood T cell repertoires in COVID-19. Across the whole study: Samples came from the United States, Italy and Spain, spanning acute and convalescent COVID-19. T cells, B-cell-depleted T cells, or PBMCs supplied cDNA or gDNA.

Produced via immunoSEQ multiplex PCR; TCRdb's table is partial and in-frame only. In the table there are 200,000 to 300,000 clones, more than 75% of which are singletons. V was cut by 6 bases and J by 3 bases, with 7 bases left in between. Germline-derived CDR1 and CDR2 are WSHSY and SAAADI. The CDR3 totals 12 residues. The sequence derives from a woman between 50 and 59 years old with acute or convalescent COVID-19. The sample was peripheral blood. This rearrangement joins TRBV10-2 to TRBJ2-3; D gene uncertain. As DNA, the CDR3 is TGCGCCAGCAGGCTAGAGACAGATACGCAGTATTTT. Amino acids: CASRLETDTQYF.